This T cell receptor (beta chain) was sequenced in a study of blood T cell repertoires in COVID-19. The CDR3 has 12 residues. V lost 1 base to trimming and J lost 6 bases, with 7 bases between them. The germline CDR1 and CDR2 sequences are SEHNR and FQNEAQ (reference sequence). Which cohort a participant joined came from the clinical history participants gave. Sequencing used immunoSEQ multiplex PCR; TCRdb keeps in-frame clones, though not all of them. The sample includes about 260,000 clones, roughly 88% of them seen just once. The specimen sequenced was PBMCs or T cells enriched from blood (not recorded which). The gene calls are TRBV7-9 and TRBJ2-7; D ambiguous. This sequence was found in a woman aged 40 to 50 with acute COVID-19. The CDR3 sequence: CASSLGQFEQYF. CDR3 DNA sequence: TGTGCCAGCAGCTTAGGGCAGTTCGAGCAGTACTTC.